This TCR beta chain was recorded in a study of blood T cells in healthy people across ages. Study-level findings and limits: A roughly linear age-dependent decrease characterized TCR beta diversity per million T cells. More naive CD4+ cells and higher diversity were found in long-lived than in aged donors.

Germline V gene data show CDR1 as MNHEY and CDR2 as SVGAGI. V lost 0 bases to trimming and J lost 4 bases, with 6 bases between them. CDR3 size: 13 residues. Sample-barcoded 5' priming and a J-beta primer mix drove a second PCR of roughly 6 to 12 cycles. TCRdb reanalysed the 5' RACE reads using MiXCR and keeps one entry per CDR3 protein. The repertoire holds approximately 800,000 distinct CDR3 sequences, with 55% to 70% as singletons. In regard to this clonotype: Antigen: not known.

This clonotype was sampled from a man under 40 in good health. Sequenced input: blood. The chain uses TRBV6-5 and TRBJ1-1; no firm D call. DNA of the CDR3: TGTGCCAGCAGTTACTCCCATGGCACTGAAGCTTTCTTT. This sequence encodes CASSYSHGTEAFF.